Listed here are 26 T cell receptor beta chains from one sample, sequenced in a study of CD8+CD57+ T cells in acquired aplastic anemia. Sequencing involved patients with CD8+CD57+ cell expansion previously shown by flow cytometry. According to the study, genomic DNA was the template for TCR beta VDJ and CDR3 profiling. TCRdb independently ran MiXCR on the reads; one entry per CDR3 protein. This table holds about 180,000 distinct CDR3 sequences, 48% found once. Sequenced material: sorted CD4+, CD8+, or CD8+CD57+ T cells (not recorded which) from PBMCs. These receptors were collected from a human donor with aplastic anemia.

This clonotype appeared many times. CDR3 DNA: TGTGCCAGCAGTCCCACTAAAACTAGCGGGACCGGGGAGCTGTTTTTT. Protein: CASSPTKTSGTGELFF. The V gene is TRBV6-1, the J gene TRBJ2-2, with TRBD2 matching over 9 bases. The CDR3 is 16 amino acids. The junction had 9 bases not matched to a gene; V was cut back by 5 bases and J by 5 bases. Germline V gene data show CDR1 as MNHNS and CDR2 as SASEGT.

The chain carries TRBV5-4 and TRBJ2-5; 16 nucleotides match TRBD2. Trimming at V came to 4 bases and at J to 3 bases, leaving 6 bases not matched to a gene. This CDR3 comprises 17 residues. Germline values: CDR1 SGHNT, CDR2 YYREEE (reference sequence). The CDR3 loop is CASSPGLAGGPEETQYF. CDR3 sequence (DNA): TGTGCCAGCAGCCCGGGACTAGCGGGGGGGCCCGAAGAGACCCAGTACTTC.

This chain joins TRBV14 and TRBJ2-2; D gene unclear. CDR1 is SGHDN and CDR2 is FVKESK in the germline V gene. The ends were cut back, 3 bases at V and 4 bases at J, with 9 bases in the middle. The CDR3 spans 14 residues. The CDR3 DNA follows: TGTGCCAGCAGCCAGGAAGATTTCACCGGGGAGCTGTTTTTT. Its protein is CASSQEDFTGELFF.

The chain joins TRBV7-6 to TRBJ2-1; TRBD1 or TRBD2 may be the D gene (5 bases each). The germline V and J ends were trimmed by 4 bases and 7 bases, with 8 bases remaining between them. Germline CDR1 and CDR2: SGHVS and FNYEAQ. CDR3 length: 12 residues. The CDR3 is CASSWDLNEQFF. The CDR3, as DNA: TGTGCCAGCAGCTGGGACCTTAATGAGCAGTTCTTC.

This clonotype has a count of ten or more. The chain joins TRBV20-1 to TRBJ2-2; no clear D gene. The V gene lost 3 bases and the J gene lost 5 bases, with 13 bases spanning the gap. The germline CDR1 and CDR2 sequences are DFQATT and SNEGSKA (reference sequence). There are 14 residues in the CDR3. CDR3 amino acids: CSASLGSWTGELFF. In DNA, the CDR3 is TGCAGTGCTAGTTTAGGAAGTTGGACCGGGGAGCTGTTTTTT.

Worth noting for this clonotype: The germline gene is not matched at one end of the junction; a read error may be the cause. This chain links TRBV14 with TRBJ2-1; the D gene is possibly TRBD1 (6 bases). The germline V gene encodes CDR1 SGHDN and CDR2 FVKESK. This CDR3 contains 17 residues. The CDR3: CAGSARQANAFYNEQFF. CDR3 bases: TGTGCCGGCAGCGCTCGACAGGCGAATGCCTTCTACAATGAGCAGTTCTTC.

The table lists this clonotype with a count of one. The chain joins TRBV10-2 to TRBJ2-7; perhaps TRBD2 as D (5 bases). This CDR3 comprises 15 residues. Trimming removed 0 bases from V and 4 bases from J, with 13 bases in between. CDR1 is WSHSY, CDR2 SAAADI, per germline. The CDR3 is CASSESRLASYEQYF. DNA of the CDR3: TGCGCCAGCAGTGAGTCCAGGCTAGCATCGTACGAGCAGTACTTC.

The chain combines TRBV15 with TRBJ2-7; 8 nucleotides agree with TRBD1. The trim removed 3 bases at V and 10 bases at J, leaving 8 bases unmatched. Looked up from germline, CDR1 is LNHNV and CDR2 is YYDKDF (reference sequence). The CDR3 sequence is 13 residues long. Written as DNA, the CDR3 is TGTGCCACCAGCAGCGACAGGGGCCTCTCCCAGTACTTC. Translating it yields CATSSDRGLSQYF.

This clonotype was counted ten times or more. The CDR3 nucleotides read TGTGCCAGCAGCGTATCCCAGGGCAATCAGCCCCAGCATTTT. Its protein is CASSVSQGNQPQHF. This rearrangement joins TRBV9 to TRBJ1-5; D is unresolved. Trimming cost V 1 base and J 2 bases, with 7 bases left between them. The CDR3 is 14 residues long. The germline CDR1 and CDR2 sequences are SGDLS and YYNGEE.

The genes are TRBV15 and TRBJ1-2, with D maybe TRBD1 (5 bases). Per the germline V gene, CDR1 is LNHNV and CDR2 is YYDKDF (reference sequence). V was clipped by 0 bases and J by 6 bases, with 8 bases between them. The CDR3 has 13 amino acids. CDR3 protein: CATSREEGDGYTF. CDR3 sequence (DNA): TGTGCCACCAGCAGAGAGGAAGGGGATGGCTACACCTTC.

This clonotype was seen repeatedly, ten times or more. The chain has TRBV29-1 and TRBJ2-7; 7 bases agree with TRBD1. CDR1 and CDR2 from the germline V gene are SQVTM and ANQGSEA. The CDR3 loop spans 16 amino acids. V lost 2 bases to trimming and J lost 7 bases; unmatched junction nucleotides: 17. DNA of the CDR3: TGCAGCGTTGAAATGGCCCGGGACAGAGCTACAGAAGAGCAGTACTTC. Translating it yields CSVEMARDRATEEQYF.

The chain links TRBV20-1 to TRBJ2-7; 8 nucleotides agree with TRBD1. This CDR3 is 13 amino acids long. Germline V gene sequence: CDR1 DFQATT, CDR2 SNEGSKA (reference sequence). Unmatched junction bases numbered 4, after V lost 2 bases and J lost 4 bases. The CDR3 DNA is TGCAGTGCTAGACAGGGGGCGAGGTACGAGCAGTACTTC. This encodes CSARQGARYEQYF.

V gene TRBV25-1 combines with J gene TRBJ1-4; D is possibly TRBD1 (6 bases). The length of the CDR3 is 15 residues. Trimming removed 5 bases at V and 5 bases at J, with 15 bases between. Germline V lookup: CDR1 MGHDK, CDR2 SYGVNS. The CDR3 nucleotides read TGTGCCAGCAGTTACCGAGGGGGTAGGAATGAAAAACTGTTTTTT. Amino acids: CASSYRGGRNEKLFF.

The genes are TRBV9 and TRBJ1-1; D not certain. CDR1 and CDR2 from the germline V gene are SGDLS and YYNGEE. The germline V and J ends were trimmed by 5 bases and 6 bases, with 8 bases remaining between them. The CDR3 length is 11 residues. CDR3 loop: CASSFEAEAFF. For the CDR3, the DNA is TGTGCCAGCAGTTTTGAAGCTGAAGCTTTCTTT.

The CDR3, as DNA: TGTGCCAGCAGACATAATCCCCAGGGATCACCCCTCCACTTT. Translating it yields CASRHNPQGSPLHF. The chain links TRBV6-1 to TRBJ1-6; TRBD1 is a possible D gene (5 bases). Trimming took off 6 bases at V and 10 bases at J, with 16 bases between the two ends. This CDR3 spans 14 amino acids. Germline V gives CDR1 MNHNS, CDR2 SASEGT.

The sample holds one count of this clonotype. Here the CDR3 DNA reads TGTGCCATCAGTGAGTCCGGCACAGATACGCAGTATTTT. Protein product: CAISESGTDTQYF. This chain connects TRBV10-3 to TRBJ2-3; D gene ambiguous. V lost 0 bases and J 1 base, leaving 2 bases between the germline ends. The CDR3 is 13 amino acids. CDR1 and CDR2 from the germline V gene are ENHRY and SYGVKD.

The chain is built from TRBV6-5 and TRBJ1-1; perhaps TRBD1 as D (6 bases). CDR1 and CDR2 from the germline V gene are MNHEY and SVGAGI. V was trimmed by 2 bases and J by 4 bases, leaving 11 bases between them. The CDR3 consists of 14 residues. The CDR3 DNA reads as TGTGCCAGCAGTTACCGTAGGGGGGCCACTGAAGCTTTCTTT. Its protein product is CASSYRRGATEAFF.

This clonotype was found many times. The rearrangement uses TRBV7-9 and TRBJ2-7, with 12 bases that match TRBD2. This CDR3 contains 17 residues. V shed 5 bases, J shed 0 bases, and the junction held 8 bases outside the gene matches. CDR1 is SEHNR, CDR2 FQNEAQ, per germline (reference sequence). The CDR3 region is CASSPSSTSGGSYEQYF. CDR3 bases: TGTGCCAGCAGCCCAAGCTCGACTAGCGGGGGCTCCTACGAGCAGTACTTC.

The V and J genes are TRBV10-3 and TRBJ1-5, with TRBD1 matching 9 bases. There are 16 residues in the CDR3. CDR1 is ENHRY and CDR2 is SYGVKD in the germline V gene. Trimming cost V 2 bases and J 5 bases; bases outside gene matches: 7. CDR3 in DNA: TGTGCCATCAGTGAGAATACAGGGGGCGTTGATCAGCCCCAGCATTTT. Encoded protein: CAISENTGGVDQPQHF.

The chain is built from TRBV29-1 and TRBJ2-1; no reliable D call. V dropped 4 bases and J dropped 5 bases, with 15 bases sitting between them. Germline-derived CDR1 and CDR2 are SQVTM and ANQGSEA. This CDR3 has 14 residues. The CDR3 DNA reads TGCAGCGTTGGACCCCAGAATCCCAACAATGAGCAGTTCTTC. Its protein product is CSVGPQNPNNEQFF.

The chain's CDR3 is CASSPGTGPGEQYF. CDR3 DNA: TGTGCCAGCAGCCCCGGGACAGGGCCGGGCGAGCAGTACTTC. V gene TRBV7-3 combines with J gene TRBJ2-7; 9 positions agree with TRBD1. V was clipped by 5 bases and J by 6 bases; unmatched bases: 8. In germline, CDR1 is SGHTA, CDR2 FQGTGA. This CDR3 has 14 residues.

The CDR3 sequence is CASSLVSYDRSEAFF. The CDR3 DNA reads TGTGCCAGCAGCTTAGTTAGCTACGACAGGAGCGAAGCTTTCTTT. The chain is built from TRBV7-8 and TRBJ1-1, with a weak D call TRBD1 (6 bases). Germline V gene data show CDR1 as SGHVS and CDR2 as FQNEAQ. Trimming took 1 base from V and 8 from J, leaving 17 bases between them. The CDR3 is made up of 15 amino acids. Combining the CDR3 with reference TRBV7-8 and TRBJ1-1 gives the whole variable domain GAGVSQSPRYKVAKRGQDVALRCDPISGHVSLFWYQQALGQGPEFLTYFQNEAQLDKSGLPSDRFFAERPEGSVSTLKIQRTQQEDSAVYLCASSLVSYDRSEAFFGQGTRLTVV.

The V call is TRBV7-2, the J call TRBJ2-7; D not resolved. V was pared by 4 bases and J by 2 bases, with 15 bases between. Germline CDR1 is SGHTA and CDR2 is FQGNSA. The CDR3 totals 15 residues. CDR3 in amino acids: CASSSPTTSPYEQYF. As DNA, the CDR3 is TGTGCCAGCAGCTCCCCCACGACCAGCCCCTACGAGCAGTACTTC.

This clonotype was counted many times. The CDR3 spells CASSIRGNTEAFF. CDR3 nucleotides: TGTGCCAGTAGTATTCGAGGGAACACTGAAGCTTTCTTT. The chain combines TRBV19 with TRBJ1-1, with D unclear. CDR3 length: 13 residues. V lost 3 bases to trimming and J lost 1 base, with 6 bases between them. Per germline, CDR1 LNHDA and CDR2 SQIVND (reference sequence).

The rearrangement links TRBV15 to TRBJ1-5; 8 bases align to TRBD1. The germline V gene encodes CDR1 LNHNV and CDR2 YYDKDF (reference sequence). This CDR3 is 16 amino acids long. V was pared by 3 bases and J by 6 bases, with 10 bases of the junction left unmatched. For the CDR3, the DNA is TGTGCCACCAGCAGGATGGGACAGGCTACCCTTCAGCCCCAGCATTTT. It is translated as CATSRMGQATLQPQHF.

CDR3: CASRPGQANTGELFF. The CDR3 DNA is TGTGCCAGCAGGCCGGGACAGGCGAACACCGGGGAGCTGTTTTTT. The rearrangement uses TRBV25-1 and TRBJ2-2, with TRBD1 matching over 8 bases. The CDR3 runs 15 residues. CDR1 MGHDK and CDR2 SYGVNS come from the germline V gene. Germline trimming cut 6 bases from V and 0 bases from J; bases unmatched to any gene: 3.